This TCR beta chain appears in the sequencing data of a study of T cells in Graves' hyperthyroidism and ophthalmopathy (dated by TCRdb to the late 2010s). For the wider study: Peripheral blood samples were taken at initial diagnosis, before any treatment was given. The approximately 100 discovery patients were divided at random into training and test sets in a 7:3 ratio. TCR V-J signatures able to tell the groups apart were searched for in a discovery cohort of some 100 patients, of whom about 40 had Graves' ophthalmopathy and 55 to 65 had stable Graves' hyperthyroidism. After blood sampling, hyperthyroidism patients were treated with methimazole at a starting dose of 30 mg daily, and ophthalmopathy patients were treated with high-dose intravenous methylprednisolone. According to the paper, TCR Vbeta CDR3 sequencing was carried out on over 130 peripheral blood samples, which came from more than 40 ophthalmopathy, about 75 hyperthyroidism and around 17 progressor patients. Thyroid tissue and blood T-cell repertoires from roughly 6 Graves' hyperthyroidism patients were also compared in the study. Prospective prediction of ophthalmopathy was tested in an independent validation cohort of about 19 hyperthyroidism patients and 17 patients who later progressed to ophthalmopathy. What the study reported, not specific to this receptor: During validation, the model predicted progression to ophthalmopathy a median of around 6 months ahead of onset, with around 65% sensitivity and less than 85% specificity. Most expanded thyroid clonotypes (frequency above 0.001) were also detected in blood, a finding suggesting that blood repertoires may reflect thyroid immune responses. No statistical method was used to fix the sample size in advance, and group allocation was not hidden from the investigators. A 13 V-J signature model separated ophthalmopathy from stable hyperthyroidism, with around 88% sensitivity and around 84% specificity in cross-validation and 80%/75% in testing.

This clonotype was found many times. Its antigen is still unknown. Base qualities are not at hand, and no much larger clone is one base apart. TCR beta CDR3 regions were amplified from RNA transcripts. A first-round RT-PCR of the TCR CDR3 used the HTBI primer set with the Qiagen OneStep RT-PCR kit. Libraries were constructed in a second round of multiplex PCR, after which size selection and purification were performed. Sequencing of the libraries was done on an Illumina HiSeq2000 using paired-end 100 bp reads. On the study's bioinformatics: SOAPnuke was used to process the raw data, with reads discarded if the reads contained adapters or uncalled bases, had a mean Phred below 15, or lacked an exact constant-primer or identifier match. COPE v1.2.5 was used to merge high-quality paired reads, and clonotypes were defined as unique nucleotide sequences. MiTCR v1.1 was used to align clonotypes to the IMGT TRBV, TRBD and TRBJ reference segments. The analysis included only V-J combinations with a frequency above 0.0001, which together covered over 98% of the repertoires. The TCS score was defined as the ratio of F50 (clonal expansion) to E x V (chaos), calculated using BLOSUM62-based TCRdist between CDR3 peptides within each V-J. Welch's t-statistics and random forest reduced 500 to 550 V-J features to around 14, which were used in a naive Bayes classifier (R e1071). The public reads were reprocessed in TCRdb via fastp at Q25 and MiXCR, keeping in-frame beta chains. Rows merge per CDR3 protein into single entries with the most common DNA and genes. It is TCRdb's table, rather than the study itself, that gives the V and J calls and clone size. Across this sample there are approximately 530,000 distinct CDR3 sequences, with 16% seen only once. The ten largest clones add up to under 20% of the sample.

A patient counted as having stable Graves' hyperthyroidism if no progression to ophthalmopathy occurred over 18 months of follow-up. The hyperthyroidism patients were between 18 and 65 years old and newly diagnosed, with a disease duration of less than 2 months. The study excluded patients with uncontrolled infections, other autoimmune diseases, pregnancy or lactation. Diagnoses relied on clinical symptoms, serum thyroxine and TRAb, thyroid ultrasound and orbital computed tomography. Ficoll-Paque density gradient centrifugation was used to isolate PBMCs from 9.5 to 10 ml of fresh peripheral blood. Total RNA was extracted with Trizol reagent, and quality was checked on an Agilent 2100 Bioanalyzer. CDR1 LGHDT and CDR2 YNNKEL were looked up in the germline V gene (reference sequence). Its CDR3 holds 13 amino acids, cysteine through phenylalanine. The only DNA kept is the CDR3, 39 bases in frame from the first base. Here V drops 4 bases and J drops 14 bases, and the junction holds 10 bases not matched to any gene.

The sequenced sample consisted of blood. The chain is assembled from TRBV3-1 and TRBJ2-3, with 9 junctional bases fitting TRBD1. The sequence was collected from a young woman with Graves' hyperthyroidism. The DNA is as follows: TGTGCCAGCAGCCCTCTCTCCGGGACAGGGAGGTATTTT. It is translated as CASSPLSGTGRYF.